The clone carrying this T cell receptor (beta chain) has a single count. Method: immunoSEQ multiplex PCR; TCRdb's copy keeps in-frame clones and lacks some. The sample includes some 290,000 clones, roughly 90% of them seen just once. This sample was included in a study of blood T cell repertoires in COVID-19. Germline values: CDR1 SNHLY, CDR2 FYNNEI. CDR3 length: 18 residues. Losses at the gene ends were 7 bases for V and 0 bases for J; bases not matched to a gene: 11. The specimen sequenced was peripheral blood. The chain recombines TRBV2 with TRBJ2-4, with TRBD2 matching 11 bases. The clonotype was recovered from a woman aged 25 to 39 with COVID-19, enrolled during active disease. The CDR3 spells CASMTSGKGVLAKNIQYF. The CDR3 DNA is TGTGCCAGCATGACTAGCGGGAAAGGGGTCTTAGCCAAAAACATTCAGTACTTC.